Presented here are 28 T cell receptor beta chains from one specimen sequenced in a study. The sorted Tregs were CD4+CD25+CD127-/low cells. Each CDR3 protein is one row after TCRdb ran MiXCR on the 5' RACE reads. The data contain some 32,000 distinct CDR3 sequences, 27% of them singletons. Specimen: tumor-infiltrating Tregs sorted from the breast tumor. The receptor set was obtained from a female donor with breast cancer.

The table lists this clonotype with many counts. This chain connects TRBV6-2 or TRBV6-3 to TRBJ1-5; D unresolved. The CDR3 contains 15 residues. V was clipped by 3 bases and J by 3 bases, with 12 bases between them. CDR1 and CDR2 (germline): MNHEY, SVGEGT. CDR3 coding DNA: TGTGCCAGCAGTTATGTGACCAAACTCAATCAGCCCCAGCATTTT. Translation: CASSYVTKLNQPQHF.

This clonotype occurred many times. The rearrangement joins TRBV5-1 to TRBJ2-1; D could derive from TRBD1 or TRBD2 (5 bases each). The CDR3 runs to 18 residues. The V gene's germline CDR1 is SGHRS and CDR2 YFSETQ. V lost 4 bases, J lost 8 bases, and 28 bases lay in between. The CDR3 spells CASSLTIGVATRGHEQFF. CDR3 coding DNA: TGCGCCAGCAGCCTGACGATCGGAGTAGCGACGAGGGGCCATGAGCAGTTCTTC.

This clonotype has a handful of counts. The chain is built from TRBV10-2 and TRBJ1-4; D remains unclear. This CDR3 region has 16 residues. Trimming removed 6 bases from V and 5 bases from J, with 19 bases in between. Germline CDR1 and CDR2: WSHSY and SAAADI. The CDR3 bases are TGCGCCAGCAGGGATAAGCCGGCGATGCAGAATGAAAAACTGTTTTTT. Amino acids: CASRDKPAMQNEKLFF.

This clonotype was detected only a few times. The J gene is TRBJ2-1, the V gene TRBV6-1; no definite D call. V lost 5 bases and J lost 6, with 11 bases in between. CDR3 length: 13 amino acids. Germline CDR1 is MNHNS and CDR2 is SASEGT. CDR3 nucleotide sequence: TGTGCCAGCAGTAACCCAGCTATCAATGAGCAGTTCTTC. Protein: CASSNPAINEQFF.

This clonotype was counted many times. The rearrangement uses TRBV5-1 and TRBJ2-1, with no clear D. Trimming removed 0 bases at V and 0 bases at J, with 7 bases between. From germline, CDR1 is SGHRS and CDR2 YFSETQ. The CDR3 loop spans 15 amino acids. This CDR3 is CASSLVRFSYNEQFF. The CDR3 nucleotides are TGCGCCAGCAGCTTGGTACGTTTCTCCTACAATGAGCAGTTCTTC.

This clonotype was seen repeatedly, ten times or more. This chain connects TRBV6-5 to TRBJ1-3, with 7 bases that match TRBD1. V lost 0 bases and J lost 4; bases outside the gene matches: 0. The CDR3 is 14 residues long. In germline, CDR1 is MNHEY, CDR2 SVGAGI. The chain's CDR3 is CASSYSTGGNTIYF. In nucleotides, the CDR3 is TGTGCCAGCAGTTACTCGACAGGGGGAAACACCATATATTTT.

This clonotype was seen at least ten times. The genes are TRBV4-1 and TRBJ2-7, with TRBD2 identical over 7 bases. The V and J ends lost 1 base and 0 bases, in that order; junction bases with no gene match: 3. The germline gives CDR1 MGHRA, CDR2 YSYEKL. The CDR3 runs to 15 residues. The CDR3 DNA reads as TGCGCCAGCAGCCAAGCGGCGGGGGTCTCCTACGAGCAGTACTTC. Translation gives CASSQAAGVSYEQYF.

This clonotype came up many times. The rearrangement links TRBV6-1 to TRBJ1-5; 9 positions match TRBD1. The V and J ends lost 7 bases and 7 bases, in that order; junction bases with no gene match: 8. The germline V gene has CDR1 MNHNS and CDR2 SASEGT. The CDR3 covers 14 residues. In DNA form, the CDR3 reads TGTGCCAGCACTCGGACAGGGGCAAGCCAGCCCCAGCATTTT. Translated: CASTRTGASQPQHF.

This clonotype was counted at least ten times. The chain uses TRBV25-1 and TRBJ2-5, with 7 bases aligning to TRBD1. The J segment lost 2 bases and the V segment lost 1 base, leaving 4 bases of the junction unmatched. CDR1 is MGHDK and CDR2 is SYGVNS in the germline V gene. The CDR3 is 15 residues long. For the CDR3, the DNA is TGTGCCAGCAGTGAATGGGGGACAGAACAAGAGACCCAGTACTTC. Translated, it gives CASSEWGTEQETQYF.

The sample holds many counts of this clonotype. The V call is TRBV7-6, the J call TRBJ2-7; TRBD1 matches at 11 bases. CDR3 length equals 15 residues. Germline V gives CDR1 SGHVS, CDR2 FNYEAQ. V gave up 5 bases and J gave up 3 bases; unmatched junction bases: 6. The CDR3 here is CASSAGTGGNYEQYF. DNA of the CDR3: TGTGCCAGCAGCGCCGGGACAGGGGGGAACTACGAGCAGTACTTC.

This clonotype was seen a few times. A single base separates this from a much larger clone, so it may be a read error. The final CDR3 position lacks the conserved phenylalanine or tryptophan, pointing to a likely read error. V gene TRBV4-1 combines with J gene TRBJ1-5; 7 bases match TRBD1. The J segment lost 2 bases and the V segment lost 4 bases, leaving 5 bases of the junction unmatched. The CDR3 has 15 residues. CDR1 MGHRA and CDR2 YSYEKL come from the germline V gene. CDR3 sequence: CASSPTGQGNQPQHI. The CDR3 DNA reads TGCGCCAGCAGCCCCACTGGACAGGGCAATCAGCCCCAGCATATT.

This clonotype was observed a handful of times. The V and J genes are TRBV3-1 and TRBJ2-1; D may be TRBD2 (6 bases). CDR1 is LGHDT and CDR2 is YNNKEL in the germline V gene (reference sequence). The CDR3 covers 17 residues. V shed 2 bases and J shed 0 bases, with 14 bases lying between them. CDR3 nucleotide sequence: TGTGCCAGCAGCCAAAGGGGACTCCCAAGCTCCTACAATGAGCAGTTCTTC. Translation: CASSQRGLPSSYNEQFF.

A remark on this clonotype: A read error may produce the germline difference seen at one junction end. This rearrangement joins TRBV6-1 to TRBJ1-1; D is uncertain. CDR3 length: 13 amino acids. Germline assignment: CDR1 MNHNS and CDR2 SASEGT. The CDR3 region is CASSPRLLGEAFF. In nucleotides, the CDR3 is TGTGCCAGCAGCCCACGGCTCCTCGGGGAAGCCTTCTTT.

This clonotype was recorded many times. The chain employs TRBV4-1 and TRBJ1-2, with 10 positions matching TRBD1. The V gene end was trimmed by 3 bases and the J gene end by 4 bases; junction bases not matched to a gene: 11. The CDR3 is 17 residues long. Germline V lookup: CDR1 MGHRA, CDR2 YSYEKL. The CDR3 DNA is TGCGCCAGCAGCCACCCGGGACAGGGGTTCTCTGGCTATGGCTACACCTTC. It encodes CASSHPGQGFSGYGYTF.

The sample holds many counts of this clonotype. The V call is TRBV10-3, the J call TRBJ2-7; 8 bases are a match to TRBD2. The CDR3 runs to 13 residues. Germline values: CDR1 ENHRY, CDR2 SYGVKD. Trimming took 8 bases from V and 4 from J; bases not matched to a gene: 7. Written as DNA, the CDR3 is TGTGCCATCCGGGGAGCGGGAGCGTACGAGCAGTACTTC. This encodes CAIRGAGAYEQYF.

Of note for this clonotype: This may come from a read error, since a much larger clone is one base off. The final CDR3 position lacks the conserved phenylalanine or tryptophan, pointing to a likely read error. DNA of the CDR3: TGTGCCAGCAGACGCGACTCGTCTAGCGGACTCCCCCGCTCCTACAATGAGCAGTTCTCC. It codes for CASRRDSSSGLPRSYNEQFS. The chain employs TRBV27 and TRBJ2-1; 7 positions agree with TRBD2. V shed 6 bases and J 0 bases; nucleotides not matched to a gene: 20. The CDR3 sequence is 20 residues long. The V gene's germline CDR1 is MNHEY and CDR2 SMNVEV (reference sequence).

By proportion, this clonotype is medium-sized. The chain is built from TRBV6-1 and TRBJ2-1; D not resolved. Looked up from germline, CDR1 is MNHNS and CDR2 is SASEGT. V was pared by 8 bases and J by 4 bases, with 6 bases between. The CDR3 covers 11 residues. The CDR3 region is CASGSYNEQFF. CDR3 DNA: TGTGCCAGCGGGTCTTACAATGAGCAGTTCTTC.

This clonotype was counted many times. This rearrangement joins TRBV4-1 to TRBJ2-7, with 7 bases aligning to TRBD2. Germline assignment: CDR1 MGHRA and CDR2 YSYEKL. The length of the CDR3 is 16 residues. Trimming removed 1 base from V and 3 bases from J; junction bases left unmatched: 9. The CDR3 nucleotides are TGCGCCAGCAGCCAAGGGGGCGGGGAGGGGCGCTACGAGCAGTACTTC. As protein: CASSQGGGEGRYEQYF.

This clonotype has a count of ten or more. The chain couples TRBV4-1 to TRBJ1-1; 7 nucleotides agree with TRBD1. CDR3 size: 18 residues. The trim removed 1 base at V and 0 bases at J, leaving 11 bases unmatched. Germline CDR1 is MGHRA and CDR2 is YSYEKL. This chain's CDR3 is CASSQVAAAGGMNTEAFF. The CDR3 DNA reads as TGCGCCAGCAGCCAAGTAGCGGCGGCAGGGGGAATGAACACTGAAGCTTTCTTT.

This clonotype was seen ten or more times. The V and J genes are TRBV9 and TRBJ2-3; D possibly uses TRBD1 or TRBD2 (5 bases each). Germline V gene data show CDR1 as SGDLS and CDR2 as YYNGEE. The CDR3 loop spans 15 amino acids. Trimming cost V 0 bases and J 0 bases, with 8 bases left between them. The CDR3 nucleotides read TGTGCCAGCAGCGTAGGGGGCGGGAGCACAGATACGCAGTATTTT. It is translated as CASSVGGGSTDTQYF.

This clonotype was seen many times. This chain links TRBV20-1 with TRBJ2-3, with D maybe TRBD2 (5 bases). The germline V gene encodes CDR1 DFQATT and CDR2 SNEGSKA (reference sequence). This CDR3 comprises 16 residues. V lost 6 bases and J lost 2, with 21 bases in between. This chain's CDR3 is CSAQSPQTGYTDTQYF. CDR3 DNA: TGCAGTGCCCAGTCCCCTCAGACGGGGTACACAGATACGCAGTATTTT.

This clonotype was seen ten or more times. The gene calls are TRBV4-1 and TRBJ2-7; 7 positions match TRBD1. The CDR3 runs 15 residues. CDR1 is MGHRA and CDR2 is YSYEKL in the germline V gene. Trimming cost V 4 bases and J 2 bases; bases outside gene matches: 8. CDR3 sequence reads: CASSPNGQATYEQYF. In DNA, the CDR3 is TGCGCCAGCAGCCCTAATGGACAGGCCACCTACGAGCAGTACTTC.

This clonotype was counted between two and nine times. V and J are TRBV3-1 and TRBJ1-3; the D is unclear. Trimming pared 4 bases from V and 3 bases from J, leaving 13 bases between. The CDR3 totals 15 residues. Per germline, CDR1 LGHDT and CDR2 YNNKEL (reference sequence). The DNA for the CDR3 is TGTGCCAGCAGCCGAAAGACTGGATTTGGAAACACCATATATTTT. Translated, it gives CASSRKTGFGNTIYF.

With regard to this clonotype: Germline is not matched at one junction end, which may reflect a read error. J is TRBJ1-3 and V is TRBV5-1; 10 nucleotides line up with TRBD1. The CDR3 is 16 amino acids. Germline lookup yields CDR1 SGHRS and CDR2 YFSETQ. The CDR3, as DNA: TGCACCAGCAGCTTGGGCGAATCCGGGACAGGGGACACCATATATTTT. Translation gives CTSSLGESGTGDTIYF. Full variable domain (rest looked up from reference TRBV5-1 and TRBJ1-3): KAGVTQTPRYLIKTRGQQVTLSCSPISGHRSVSWYQQTPGQGLQFLFEYFSETQRNKGNFPGRFSGRQFSNSRSEMNVSTLELGDSALYLCTSSLGESGTGDTIYFGEGSWLTVV.

This sequence joins TRBV6-1 and TRBJ1-4, with TRBD1 identical over 7 bases. This CDR3 has 14 residues. Germline lookup yields CDR1 MNHNS and CDR2 SASEGT. The V and J ends lost 6 bases and 5 bases, in that order; junction bases with no gene match: 6. The CDR3 sequence: CASREGQLNEKLFF. The CDR3 DNA follows: TGTGCCAGCAGGGAGGGACAGCTGAATGAAAAACTGTTTTTT.

This clonotype was observed at least ten times. The rearrangement links TRBV12-3 or TRBV12-4 to TRBJ2-5; D remains unclear. V was cut by 6 bases and J by 1 base, with 6 bases left in between. The CDR3 length is 12 residues. The CDR3 reads CASSLSQETQYF. CDR3 nucleotides: TGTGCCAGCAGCCTGTCCCAAGAGACCCAGTACTTC.

This clonotype has a single count. A much larger clone is a single base away; this may be a read error. The chain couples TRBV7-3 to TRBJ1-1; no definite D call. Germline assignment: CDR1 SGHTA and CDR2 FQGTGA. This CDR3 is built from 13 residues. V lost 2 bases and J lost 1, with 5 bases in between. The chain's CDR3 is CASSLFENTEAFF. Written as DNA, the CDR3 is TGTGCCAGCAGCTTATTCGAGAACACTGAAGCTTTCTTT.

This clonotype was picked up a small number of times. V and J are TRBV6-5 and TRBJ1-1, with 7 bases aligning to TRBD1. Trimming cost V 5 bases and J 1 base; bases outside gene matches: 10. Germline V gives CDR1 MNHEY, CDR2 SVGAGI. The CDR3 covers 16 residues. This CDR3 reads CASSLRGGGANTEAFF. The CDR3 DNA sequence: TGTGCCAGCAGTCTCCGGGGAGGGGGCGCGAACACTGAAGCTTTCTTT.